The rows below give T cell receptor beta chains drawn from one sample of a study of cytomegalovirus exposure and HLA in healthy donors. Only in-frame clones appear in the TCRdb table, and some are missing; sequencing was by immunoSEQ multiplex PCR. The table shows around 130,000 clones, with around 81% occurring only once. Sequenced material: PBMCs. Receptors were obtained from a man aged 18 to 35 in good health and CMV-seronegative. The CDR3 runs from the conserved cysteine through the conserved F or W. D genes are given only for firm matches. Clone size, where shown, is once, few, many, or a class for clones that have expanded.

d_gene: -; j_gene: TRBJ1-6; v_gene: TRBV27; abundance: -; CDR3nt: TGTGCCAGCAGAGACCGCGGGCCCCTCCACTTT; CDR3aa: CASRDRGPLHF
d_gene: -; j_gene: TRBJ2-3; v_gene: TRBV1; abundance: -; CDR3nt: TGCACCAGCAGCCAAGATCAAGGGACTAGCGGGGGAACTAGCACAGATACGCAGTATTTT; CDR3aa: CTSSQDQGTSGGTSTDTQYF
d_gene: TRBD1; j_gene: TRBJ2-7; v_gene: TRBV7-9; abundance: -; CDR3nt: TGTGCCAGCAGCTTTGGGACAGGGCCCTACGAGCAGTACTTC; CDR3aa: CASSFGTGPYEQYF
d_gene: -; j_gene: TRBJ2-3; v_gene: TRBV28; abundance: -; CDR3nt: TGTGCCAGCTTACGGGATGTCAGCACAGATACGCAGTATTTT; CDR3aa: CASLRDVSTDTQYF
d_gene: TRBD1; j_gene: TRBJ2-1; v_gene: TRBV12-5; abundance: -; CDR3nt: TGTGCTAGTGGTTCGCGGACAGGGGCGTACAATGAGCAGTTCTTC; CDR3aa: CASGSRTGAYNEQFF
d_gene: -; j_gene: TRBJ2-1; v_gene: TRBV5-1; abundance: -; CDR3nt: TGCGCCAGCAGTGAGGGGGGGCCGGGTGAGCAGTTCTTC; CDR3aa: CASSEGGPGEQFF
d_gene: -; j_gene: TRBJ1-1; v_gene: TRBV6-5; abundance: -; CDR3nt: TGTGCCAGCAGACGGGGATCCACTGAAGCTTTCTTT; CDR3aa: CASRRGSTEAFF
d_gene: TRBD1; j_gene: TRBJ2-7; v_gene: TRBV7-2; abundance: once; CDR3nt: TGTGCCAGCAGCTCCGGACAGGGCCCCTACGAGCAGTACTTC; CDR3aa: CASSSGQGPYEQYF
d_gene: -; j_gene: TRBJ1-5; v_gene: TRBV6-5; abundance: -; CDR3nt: TGTGCCAGCAGTTACGACATTAGAGCCCCCCAGCATTTT; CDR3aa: CASSYDIRAPQHF
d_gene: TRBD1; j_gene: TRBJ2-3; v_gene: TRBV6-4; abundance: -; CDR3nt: TGTGCCAGCAGTCGCGGACAGGGCTTAAGCACAGATACGCAGTATTTT; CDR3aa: CASSRGQGLSTDTQYF
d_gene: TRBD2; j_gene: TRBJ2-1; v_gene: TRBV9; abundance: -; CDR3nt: TGTGCCAGCAGCGCGCAAGGTCAAAAGGGACTAGCGAATGAGCAGTTCTTC; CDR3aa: CASSAQGQKGLANEQFF
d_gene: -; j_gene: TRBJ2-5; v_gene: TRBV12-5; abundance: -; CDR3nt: TGTGCTAGTGGTTTAGGAGAATCTAACAGGGAGACCCAGTACTTC; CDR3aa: CASGLGESNRETQYF
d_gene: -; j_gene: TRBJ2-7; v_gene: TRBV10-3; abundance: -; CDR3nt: TGTGCCACGGGATTCTCCTACGAGCAGTACTTC; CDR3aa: CATGFSYEQYF
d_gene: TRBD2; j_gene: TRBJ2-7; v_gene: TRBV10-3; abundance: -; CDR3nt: TGTGCCATCTTCCGTCGCGGGGGTTACGAGCAGTACTTC; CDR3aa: CAIFRRGGYEQYF
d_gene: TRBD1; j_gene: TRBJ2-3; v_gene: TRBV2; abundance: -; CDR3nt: TGTGCCAGCAGTCTGCCAGGGGGAACAGATACGCAGTATTTT; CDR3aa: CASSLPGGTDTQYF
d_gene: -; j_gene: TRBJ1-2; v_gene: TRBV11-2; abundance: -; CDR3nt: TGTGCCAGCAGCTTGGACTCCTATGGCTACACCTTC; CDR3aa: CASSLDSYGYTF
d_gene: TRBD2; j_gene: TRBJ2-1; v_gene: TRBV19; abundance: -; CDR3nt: TGTGCCAGTAGTAACGGCGGGGGGGCATCCTACAATGAGCAGTTCTTC; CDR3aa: CASSNGGGASYNEQFF
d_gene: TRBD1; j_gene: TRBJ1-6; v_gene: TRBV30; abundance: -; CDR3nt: TGTGCCTGGAGTGCATACAGGGGGACAAATTCACCCCTCCACTTT; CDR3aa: CAWSAYRGTNSPLHF
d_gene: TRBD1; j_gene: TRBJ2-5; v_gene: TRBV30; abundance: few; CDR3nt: TGTGCCTGGAGTACCGGGACAGGGAGGGGAGAGACCCAGTACTTC; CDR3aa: CAWSTGTGRGETQYF
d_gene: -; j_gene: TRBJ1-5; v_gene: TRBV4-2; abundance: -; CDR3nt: TGTGCCAGCAGCCAAGAGTGGCCTCTGAGCAATCAGCCCCAGCATTTT; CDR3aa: CASSQEWPLSNQPQHF
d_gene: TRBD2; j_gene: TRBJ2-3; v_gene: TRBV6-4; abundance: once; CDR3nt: TGTGCCAGCAGTGGCGGCGGGGGGAACACAGATACGCAGTATTTT; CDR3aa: CASSGGGGNTDTQYF
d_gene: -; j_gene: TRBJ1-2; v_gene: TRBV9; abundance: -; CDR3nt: TGTGCCAGCAGCGTAGCGACAGAAAACTATGGCTACACCTTC; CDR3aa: CASSVATENYGYTF
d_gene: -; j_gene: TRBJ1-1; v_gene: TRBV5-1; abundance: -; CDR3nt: TGCGCCAGCAGCCCCCAGGGCGGCAAAGCTTTCTTT; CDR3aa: CASSPQGGKAFF
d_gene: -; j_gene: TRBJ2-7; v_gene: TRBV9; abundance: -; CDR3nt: TGTGCCAGCGCCTCAAGCAACGAGCAGTACTTC; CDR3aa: CASASSNEQYF
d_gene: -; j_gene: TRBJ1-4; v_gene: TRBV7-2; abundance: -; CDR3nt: TGTGCCAGCAGCTTAGCCGTGGGGGGGGGTGAAAAACTGTTTTTT; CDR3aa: CASSLAVGGGEKLFF
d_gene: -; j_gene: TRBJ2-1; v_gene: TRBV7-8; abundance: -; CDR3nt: TGTGCCAGCAGCTTGCCACGACTGGGCAATGAGCAGTTCTTC; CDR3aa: CASSLPRLGNEQFF
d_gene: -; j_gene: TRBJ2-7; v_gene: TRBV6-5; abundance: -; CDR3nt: TGTGCCAGCAAGAAGGGGAACGAGCAGTACTTC; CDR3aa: CASKKGNEQYF
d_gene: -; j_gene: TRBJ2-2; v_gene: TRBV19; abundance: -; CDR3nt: TGTGCCAGCTCCGGGTCCTCCGGGGAGCTGTTTTTT; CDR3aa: CASSGSSGELFF
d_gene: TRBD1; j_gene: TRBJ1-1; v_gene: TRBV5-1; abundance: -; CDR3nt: TGCGCCAGCAGCTTGGCGACAGGGGTGGGGAACACTGAAGCTTTCTTT; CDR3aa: CASSLATGVGNTEAFF